These 6 T cell receptor beta chains came from one sample sequenced in a study of blood T cell repertoires in COVID-19. Produced via immunoSEQ multiplex PCR; TCRdb's table is partial and in-frame only. This sample has about 220,000 clones; 80% to 90% occur once, and the top ten carry 20%. Material: peripheral blood. These receptor sequences come from a young man with active or convalescent COVID-19.

The chain employs TRBV7-9 and TRBJ2-1, with D maybe TRBD1 (7 bases). The V end was cut by 2 bases, the J end by 1 base, with 21 bases between. The CDR3 runs to 19 residues. Per germline, CDR1 SEHNR and CDR2 FQNEAQ (reference sequence). CDR3 bases: TGTGCCAGCAGCTTACAGAAGGGGCCAGGGGGGTCTTCCTACAATGAGCAGTTCTTC. Protein sequence: CASSLQKGPGGSSYNEQFF.

This chain joins TRBV2 and TRBJ1-5; D may be TRBD1 (5 bases). V was clipped by 2 bases and J by 8 bases, with 10 bases between them. The length of the CDR3 is 13 residues. Germline-derived CDR1 and CDR2 are SNHLY and FYNNEI. The CDR3 DNA sequence: TGTGCCAGCAGTGAAAGGGGTGGGGAGCCCCAGCATTTT. Protein product: CASSERGGEPQHF.

V usage is TRBV30 and J usage is TRBJ2-4; TRBD1 agrees at 8 bases. The CDR3 covers 19 residues. The V and J ends lost 0 bases and 1 base, in that order; junction bases with no gene match: 14. Germline V gives CDR1 GTSNPN, CDR2 SVGIG (reference sequence). The DNA for the CDR3 is TGTGCCTGGAGTGTACCGGACAGGGTTTCTGGGTGGGCCAAAAACATTCAGTACTTC. The encoded protein is CAWSVPDRVSGWAKNIQYF.

The chain has TRBV6-5 and TRBJ2-7; 8 positions match TRBD1. Unmatched junction bases numbered 4, after V lost 0 bases and J lost 0 bases. This CDR3 spans 16 amino acids. Germline V CDR1 and CDR2: MNHEY, SVGAGI. This CDR3 is CASSYSWTGPSYEQYF. As DNA, the CDR3 is TGTGCCAGCAGTTACTCGTGGACAGGGCCCTCCTACGAGCAGTACTTC.

The gene calls are TRBV6-2 or TRBV6-3 and TRBJ1-5; 7 bases line up with TRBD1. The CDR3 contains 15 residues. Germline V gene sequence: CDR1 MNHEY, CDR2 SVGEGT. Germline trimming cut 3 bases from V and 7 bases from J; bases unmatched to any gene: 9. The CDR3 DNA follows: TGTGCCAGCAGTTATCTGACAGGGAGAAGGCAGCCCCAGCATTTT. This codes for CASSYLTGRRQPQHF.

The chain links TRBV19 to TRBJ2-1; 11 nucleotides agree with TRBD1. Unmatched junction bases numbered 5, after V lost 6 bases and J lost 7 bases. The germline gives CDR1 LNHDA, CDR2 SQIVND (reference sequence). There are 14 residues in the CDR3. CDR3 nucleotides: TGTGCCAGTAGGGCCGGGACAGGGGGAAATGAGCAGTTCTTC. Translating gives CASRAGTGGNEQFF.